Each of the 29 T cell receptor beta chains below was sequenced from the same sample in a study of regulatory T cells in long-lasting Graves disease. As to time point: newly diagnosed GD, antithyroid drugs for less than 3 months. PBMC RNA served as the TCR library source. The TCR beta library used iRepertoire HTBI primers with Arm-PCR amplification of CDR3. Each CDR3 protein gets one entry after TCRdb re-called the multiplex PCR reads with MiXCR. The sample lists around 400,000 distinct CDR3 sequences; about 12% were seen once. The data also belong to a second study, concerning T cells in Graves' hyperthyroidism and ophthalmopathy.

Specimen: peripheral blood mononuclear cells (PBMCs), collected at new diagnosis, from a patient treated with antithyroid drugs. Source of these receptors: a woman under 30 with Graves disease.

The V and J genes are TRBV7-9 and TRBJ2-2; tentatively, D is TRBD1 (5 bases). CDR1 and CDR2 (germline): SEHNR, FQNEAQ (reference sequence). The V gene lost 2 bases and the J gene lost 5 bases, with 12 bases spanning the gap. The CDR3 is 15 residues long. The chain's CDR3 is CASSLSDIRTGELFF. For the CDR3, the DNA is TGTGCCAGCAGCTTATCGGACATCCGAACCGGGGAGCTGTTTTTT.

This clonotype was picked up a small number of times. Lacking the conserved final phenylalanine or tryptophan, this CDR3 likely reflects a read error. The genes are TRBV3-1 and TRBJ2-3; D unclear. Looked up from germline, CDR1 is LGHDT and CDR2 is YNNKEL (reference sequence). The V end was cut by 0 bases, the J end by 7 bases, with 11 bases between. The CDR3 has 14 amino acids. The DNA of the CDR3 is TGTGCCAGCAGCCAAGACATCCCCCCCCATACGCAGTATTCT. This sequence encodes CASSQDIPPHTQYS.

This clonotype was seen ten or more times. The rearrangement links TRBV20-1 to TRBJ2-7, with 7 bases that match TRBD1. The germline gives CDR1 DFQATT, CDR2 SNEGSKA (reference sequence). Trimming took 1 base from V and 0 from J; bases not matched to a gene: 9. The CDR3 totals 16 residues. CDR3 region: CSARGSGTAGSYEQYF. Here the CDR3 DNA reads TGCAGTGCTAGAGGTTCTGGGACAGCCGGCTCCTACGAGCAGTACTTC.

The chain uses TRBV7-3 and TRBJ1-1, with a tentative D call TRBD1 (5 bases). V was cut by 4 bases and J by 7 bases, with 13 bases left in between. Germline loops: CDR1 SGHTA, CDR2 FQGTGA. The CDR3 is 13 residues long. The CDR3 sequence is CASSSRQTSEAFF. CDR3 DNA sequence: TGTGCCAGCAGCTCCAGACAGACCAGTGAAGCTTTCTTT.

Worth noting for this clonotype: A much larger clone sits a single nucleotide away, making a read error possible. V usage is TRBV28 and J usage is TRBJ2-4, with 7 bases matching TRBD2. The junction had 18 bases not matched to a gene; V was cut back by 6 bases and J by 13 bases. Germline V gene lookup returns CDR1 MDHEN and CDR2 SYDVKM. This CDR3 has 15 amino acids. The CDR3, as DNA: TGTGCCAGCAGCTTACCGGGGGGACTCTACAATGAGCAGTACTTC. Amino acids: CASSLPGGLYNEQYF. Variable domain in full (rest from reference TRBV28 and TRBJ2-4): DVKVTQSSRYLVKRTGEKVFLECVQDMDHENMFWYRQDPGLGLRLIYFSYDVKMKEKGDIPEGYSVSREKKERFSLILESASTNQTSMYLCASSLPGGLYNEQYFGAGTRLSVL.

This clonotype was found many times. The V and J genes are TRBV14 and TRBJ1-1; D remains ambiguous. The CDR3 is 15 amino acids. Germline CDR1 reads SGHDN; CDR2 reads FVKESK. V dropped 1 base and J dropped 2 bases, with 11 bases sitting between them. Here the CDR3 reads CASSQVSNSNTEAFF. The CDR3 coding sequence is TGTGCCAGCAGCCAAGTTTCTAACAGTAACACTGAAGCTTTCTTT.

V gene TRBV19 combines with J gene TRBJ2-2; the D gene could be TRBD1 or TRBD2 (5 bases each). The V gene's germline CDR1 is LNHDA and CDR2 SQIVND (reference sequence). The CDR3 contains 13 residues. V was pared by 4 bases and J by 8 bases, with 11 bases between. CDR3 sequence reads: CASSTGGLGELFF. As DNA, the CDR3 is TGTGCCAGTAGTACTGGGGGTCTGGGGGAGCTGTTTTTT.

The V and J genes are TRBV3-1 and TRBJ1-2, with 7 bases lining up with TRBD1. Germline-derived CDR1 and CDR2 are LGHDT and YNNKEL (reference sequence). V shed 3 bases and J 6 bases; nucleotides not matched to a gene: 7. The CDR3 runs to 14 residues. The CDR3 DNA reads TGTGCCAGCAGCCAGTCACAGGGGAGCCATGGCTACACCTTC. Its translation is CASSQSQGSHGYTF.

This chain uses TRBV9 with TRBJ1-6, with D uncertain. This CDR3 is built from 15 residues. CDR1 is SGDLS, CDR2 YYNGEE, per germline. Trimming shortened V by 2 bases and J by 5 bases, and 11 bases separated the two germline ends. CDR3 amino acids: CASSVGGLHNSPLHF. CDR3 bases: TGTGCCAGCAGCGTTGGCGGGCTACATAATTCACCCCTCCACTTT.

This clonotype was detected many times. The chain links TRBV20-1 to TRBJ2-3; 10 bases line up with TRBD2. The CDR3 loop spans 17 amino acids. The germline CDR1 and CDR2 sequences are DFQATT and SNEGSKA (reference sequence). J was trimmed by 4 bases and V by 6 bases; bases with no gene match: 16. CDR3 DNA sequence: TGCAGTGCCCACAAGGGGGCTAGCGGGAGATTTGCAGATACGCAGTATTTT. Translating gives CSAHKGASGRFADTQYF.

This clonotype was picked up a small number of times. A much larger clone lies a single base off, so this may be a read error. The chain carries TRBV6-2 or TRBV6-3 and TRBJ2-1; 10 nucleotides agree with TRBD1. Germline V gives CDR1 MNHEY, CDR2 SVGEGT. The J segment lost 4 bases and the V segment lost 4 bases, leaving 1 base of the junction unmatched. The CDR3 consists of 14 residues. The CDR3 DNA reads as TGTGCCAGCAGTTCGGACAGGGGGTACAATGAGCAGTTCTTC. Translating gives CASSSDRGYNEQFF.

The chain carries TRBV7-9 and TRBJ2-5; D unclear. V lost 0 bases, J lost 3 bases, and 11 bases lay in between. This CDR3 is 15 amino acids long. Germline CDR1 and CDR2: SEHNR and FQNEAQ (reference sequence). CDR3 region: CASSLAEIRKETQYF. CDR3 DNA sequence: TGTGCCAGCAGCTTAGCTGAAATACGAAAAGAGACCCAGTACTTC.

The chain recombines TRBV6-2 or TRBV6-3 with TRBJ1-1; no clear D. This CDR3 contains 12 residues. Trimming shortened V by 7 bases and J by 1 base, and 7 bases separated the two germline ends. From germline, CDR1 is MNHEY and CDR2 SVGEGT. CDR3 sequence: CASKAGNTEAFF. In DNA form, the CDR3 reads TGTGCCAGCAAAGCAGGGAACACTGAAGCTTTCTTT.

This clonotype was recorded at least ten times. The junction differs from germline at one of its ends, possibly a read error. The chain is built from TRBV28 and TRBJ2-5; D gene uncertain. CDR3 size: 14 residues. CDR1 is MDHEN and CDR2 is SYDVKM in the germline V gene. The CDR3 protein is CASTKRQIQDTQYF. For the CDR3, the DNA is TGTGCCAGCACCAAGCGACAAATCCAAGATACCCAGTACTTC.

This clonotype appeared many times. The CDR3 DNA reads as TGTGCCAGCAGCTTAGTGACAGGAGTTACCTACAATGAGCAGTTCTTC. Protein product: CASSLVTGVTYNEQFF. The rearrangement links TRBV7-8 to TRBJ2-1; TRBD1 is a possible D gene (6 bases). V lost 1 base to trimming and J lost 2 bases, with 12 bases between them. Germline V gene lookup returns CDR1 SGHVS and CDR2 FQNEAQ. The CDR3 has 16 amino acids.

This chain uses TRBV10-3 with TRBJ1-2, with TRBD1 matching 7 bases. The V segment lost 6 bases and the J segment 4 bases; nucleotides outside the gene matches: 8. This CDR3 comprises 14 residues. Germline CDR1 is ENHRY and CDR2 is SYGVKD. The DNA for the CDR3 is TGTGCCATCAGGGGACAGAACCCTAGCTATGGCTACACCTTC. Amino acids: CAIRGQNPSYGYTF.

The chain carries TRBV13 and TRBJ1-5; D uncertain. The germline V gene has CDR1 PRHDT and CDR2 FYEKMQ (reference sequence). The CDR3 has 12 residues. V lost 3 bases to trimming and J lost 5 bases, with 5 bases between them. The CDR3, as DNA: TGTGCCAGCAGCTTCCCGGATCAGCCCCAGCATTTT. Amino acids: CASSFPDQPQHF.

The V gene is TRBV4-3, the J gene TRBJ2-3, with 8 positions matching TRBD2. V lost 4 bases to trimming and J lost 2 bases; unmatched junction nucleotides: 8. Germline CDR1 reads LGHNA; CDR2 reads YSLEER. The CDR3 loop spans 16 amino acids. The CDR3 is CASSRGLAVVTDTQYF. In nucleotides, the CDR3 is TGCGCCAGCAGCCGAGGACTAGCCGTGGTCACAGATACGCAGTATTTT.

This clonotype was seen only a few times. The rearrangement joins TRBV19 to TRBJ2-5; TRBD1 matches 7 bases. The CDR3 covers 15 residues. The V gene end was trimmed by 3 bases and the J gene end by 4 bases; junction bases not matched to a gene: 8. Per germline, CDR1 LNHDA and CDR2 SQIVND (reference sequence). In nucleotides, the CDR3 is TGTGCCAGTAGTATTCTGGTAGAGGGGGCAGAGACCCAGTACTTC. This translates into CASSILVEGAETQYF. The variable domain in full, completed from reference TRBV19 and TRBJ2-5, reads DGGITQSPKYLFRKEGQNVTLSCEQNLNHDAMYWYRQDPGQGLRLIYYSQIVNDFQKGDIAEGYSVSREKKESFPLTVTSAQKNPTAFYLCASSILVEGAETQYFGPGTRLLVL.

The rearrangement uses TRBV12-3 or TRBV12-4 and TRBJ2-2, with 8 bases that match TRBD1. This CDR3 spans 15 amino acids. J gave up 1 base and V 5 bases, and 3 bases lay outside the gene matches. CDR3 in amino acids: CASSRGTGNTGELFF. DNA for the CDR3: TGTGCCAGCAGTCGCGGGACAGGGAACACCGGGGAGCTGTTTTTT.

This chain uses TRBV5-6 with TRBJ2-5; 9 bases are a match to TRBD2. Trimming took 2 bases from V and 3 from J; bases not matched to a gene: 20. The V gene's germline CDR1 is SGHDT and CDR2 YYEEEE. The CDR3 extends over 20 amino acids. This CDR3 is CASSFLVAGAPTTPKETQYF. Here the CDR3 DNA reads TGTGCCAGCAGCTTTTTGGTAGCGGGGGCCCCCACCACCCCTAAAGAGACCCAGTACTTC.

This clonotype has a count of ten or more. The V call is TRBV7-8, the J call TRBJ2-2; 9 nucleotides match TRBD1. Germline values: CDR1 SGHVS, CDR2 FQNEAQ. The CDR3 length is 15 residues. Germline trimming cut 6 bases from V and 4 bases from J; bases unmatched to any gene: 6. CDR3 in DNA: TGTGCCAGCAGTCGGGACAGGGCTATCACCGGGGAGCTGTTTTTT. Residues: CASSRDRAITGELFF.

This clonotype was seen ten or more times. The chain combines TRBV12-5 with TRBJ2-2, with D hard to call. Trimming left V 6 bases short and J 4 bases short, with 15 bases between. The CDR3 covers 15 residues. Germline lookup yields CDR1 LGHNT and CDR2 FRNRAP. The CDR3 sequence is CASGRGTSPTGELFF. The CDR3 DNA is TGTGCTAGTGGCCGCGGCACGTCCCCCACCGGGGAGCTGTTTTTT.

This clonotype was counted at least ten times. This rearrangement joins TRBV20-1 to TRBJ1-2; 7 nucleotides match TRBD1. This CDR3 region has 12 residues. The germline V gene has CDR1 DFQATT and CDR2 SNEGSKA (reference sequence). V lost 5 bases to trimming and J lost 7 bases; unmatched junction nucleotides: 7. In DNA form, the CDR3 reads TGCAGTGCTCCAGAGGCAGGGGGTGGCTACACCTTC. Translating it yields CSAPEAGGGYTF.

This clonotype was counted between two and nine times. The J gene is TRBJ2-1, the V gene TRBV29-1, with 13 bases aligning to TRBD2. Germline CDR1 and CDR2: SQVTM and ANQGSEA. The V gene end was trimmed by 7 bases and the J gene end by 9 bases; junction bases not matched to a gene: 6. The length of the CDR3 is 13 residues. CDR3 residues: CSAGTSGAGEQFF. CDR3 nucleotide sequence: TGCAGCGCCGGGACTAGCGGGGCCGGTGAGCAGTTCTTC.

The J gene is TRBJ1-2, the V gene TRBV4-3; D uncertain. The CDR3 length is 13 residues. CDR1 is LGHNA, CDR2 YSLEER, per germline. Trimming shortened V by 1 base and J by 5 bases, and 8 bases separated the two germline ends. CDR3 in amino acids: CASSQVRGYGYTF. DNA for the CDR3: TGCGCCAGCAGCCAAGTGAGAGGATATGGCTACACCTTC.

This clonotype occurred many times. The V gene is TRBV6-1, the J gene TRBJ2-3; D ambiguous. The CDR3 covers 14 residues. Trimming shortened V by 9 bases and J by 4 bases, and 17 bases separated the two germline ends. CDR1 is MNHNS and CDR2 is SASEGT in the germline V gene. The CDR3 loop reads CASRATQRADTQYF. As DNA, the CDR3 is TGTGCCAGTCGCGCGACACAAAGGGCAGATACGCAGTATTTT.

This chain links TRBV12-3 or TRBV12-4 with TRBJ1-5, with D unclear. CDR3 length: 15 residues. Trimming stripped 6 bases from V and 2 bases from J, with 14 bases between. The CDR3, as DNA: TGTGCCAGCAGCCACCATGAGAGTGGCAATCAGCCCCAGCATTTT. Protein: CASSHHESGNQPQHF.

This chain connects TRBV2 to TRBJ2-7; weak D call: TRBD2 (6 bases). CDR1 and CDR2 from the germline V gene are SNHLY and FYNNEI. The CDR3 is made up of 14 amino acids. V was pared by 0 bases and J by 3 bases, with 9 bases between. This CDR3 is CASSEARGVYEQYF. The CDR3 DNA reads TGTGCCAGCAGTGAAGCGCGGGGAGTCTACGAGCAGTACTTC.